One and the same sample provided the 32 T cell receptor beta chains below, sequenced in a study of response to subunit inactivated influenza vaccine. MiXCR, run by TCRdb on the RT-PCR reads, gives a single entry per CDR3 protein. Seen here are just under 250,000 distinct CDR3 sequences, over 9% observed once, and the top ten hold 7.8%. The specimen comprised non-naive T cells sorted from PBMCs, sampled 14 to 15 days before vaccination. The source is a man between 50 and 59 years old who received an inactivated influenza vaccine.

Ten or more counts support this clonotype. This chain connects TRBV10-2 to TRBJ1-1; D gene uncertain. V lost 4 bases to trimming and J lost 5 bases, with 11 bases between them. This CDR3 is 13 amino acids long. Germline V lookup: CDR1 WSHSY, CDR2 SAAADI. The CDR3 protein is CASSGSARTEAFF. In DNA, the CDR3 is TGCGCCAGCAGTGGATCCGCGCGGACTGAAGCTTTCTTT.

CDR3 nucleotide sequence: TGTGCCAGCAGCTCCCGGGACAGCCGCAACTATGGCTACACCTTC. Translated: CASSSRDSRNYGYTF. The chain employs TRBV3-1 and TRBJ1-2; TRBD1 agrees at 7 bases. The germline V gene encodes CDR1 LGHDT and CDR2 YNNKEL (reference sequence). V was clipped by 5 bases and J by 2 bases; unmatched bases: 8. The CDR3 contains 15 residues.

This clonotype has at least ten counts. The rearrangement joins TRBV10-3 to TRBJ2-2; the D is unclear. This CDR3 has 14 residues. Germline V gene sequence: CDR1 ENHRY, CDR2 SYGVKD. Trimming took off 4 bases at V and 2 bases at J, with 8 bases between the two ends. The chain's CDR3 is CAISVVRNTGELFF. The CDR3 DNA sequence: TGTGCCATCAGTGTCGTCAGAAACACCGGGGAGCTGTTTTTT.

The V call is TRBV9, the J call TRBJ1-5; D uncertain. CDR3 length equals 13 residues. Per germline, CDR1 SGDLS and CDR2 YYNGEE. V dropped 0 bases and J dropped 7 bases, with 8 bases sitting between them. In DNA form, the CDR3 reads TGTGCCAGCAGCGTAGATGTTGGACAGCCCCAGCATTTT. Amino acid sequence: CASSVDVGQPQHF.

This clonotype was detected many times. The genes are TRBV9 and TRBJ2-2; perhaps D is TRBD1 or TRBD2 (6 bases each). V was clipped by 5 bases and J by 4 bases, with 21 bases between them. This CDR3 comprises 17 residues. Germline V gene data show CDR1 as SGDLS and CDR2 as YYNGEE. The CDR3 loop reads CASSIARVQGGTGELFF. The CDR3 nucleotides read TGTGCCAGCAGTATTGCCCGTGTACAGGGAGGCACCGGGGAGCTGTTTTTT.

This clonotype was recorded many times. The chain recombines TRBV4-3 with TRBJ2-7; 8 bases are shared with TRBD2. The V gene end was trimmed by 1 base and the J gene end by 3 bases; junction bases not matched to a gene: 8. The germline CDR1 and CDR2 sequences are LGHNA and YSLEER. The CDR3 runs 16 residues. This CDR3 is CASSQAGGKGIYEQYF. The CDR3 region has the DNA TGCGCCAGCAGCCAAGCGGGGGGGAAAGGGATCTACGAGCAGTACTTC.

The V and J genes are TRBV6-1 and TRBJ1-1, with D unclear. Germline loops: CDR1 MNHNS, CDR2 SASEGT. The CDR3 has 13 residues. V was trimmed by 6 bases and J by 8 bases, leaving 16 bases between them. CDR3 protein: CASRLGDWSEAFF. CDR3 DNA sequence: TGTGCCAGCAGGTTGGGTGATTGGTCGGAAGCTTTCTTT.

The chain is built from TRBV7-3 and TRBJ2-3, with TRBD2 matching 10 bases. Germline assignment: CDR1 SGHTA and CDR2 FQGTGA. The V segment lost 5 bases and the J segment 1 base; nucleotides outside the gene matches: 3. The CDR3 length is 15 residues. The CDR3 nucleotides read TGTGCCAGCAGCCTTAGCGGGAGGCGCACAGATACGCAGTATTTT. Residues: CASSLSGRRTDTQYF.

Ten or more counts support this clonotype. This rearrangement joins TRBV20-1 to TRBJ1-2; D may be TRBD1 (5 bases). The germline CDR1 and CDR2 sequences are DFQATT and SNEGSKA (reference sequence). V was clipped by 3 bases and J by 6 bases, with 14 bases between them. The CDR3 runs to 13 residues. This CDR3 is CSARDTLGHGYTF. The CDR3 DNA follows: TGCAGTGCTAGGGACACTTTGGGACATGGCTACACCTTC.

This clonotype was seen repeatedly, ten times or more. V is TRBV2 and J is TRBJ2-1; no firm D call. The CDR3 length is 11 residues. The V and J ends lost 5 bases and 11 bases respectively, with 10 bases between them. Germline loops: CDR1 SNHLY, CDR2 FYNNEI. CDR3 region: CASSYTPQQFF. Here the CDR3 DNA reads TGTGCCAGCAGTTATACCCCGCAGCAGTTCTTC.

This CDR3 is CASREDSYGYTF. The CDR3 DNA follows: TGCGCCAGCAGAGAAGACAGCTATGGCTACACCTTC. V and J are TRBV5-1 and TRBJ1-2, with a weak D call TRBD1 (5 bases). The CDR3 length is 12 residues. Trimming removed 5 bases from V and 4 bases from J, with 9 bases in between. Germline V CDR1 and CDR2: SGHRS, YFSETQ. The full variable domain, rest sourced from reference TRBV5-1 and TRBJ1-2, is KAGVTQTPRYLIKTRGQQVTLSCSPISGHRSVSWYQQTPGQGLQFLFEYFSETQRNKGNFPGRFSGRQFSNSRSEMNVSTLELGDSALYLCASREDSYGYTFGSGTRLTVV.

The table lists this clonotype with many counts. CDR3 coding DNA: TGTGCCACCAGTGATGGGACAGCGAACACCGGGGAGCTGTTTTTT. It yields the protein CATSDGTANTGELFF. This chain connects TRBV24-1 to TRBJ2-2, with TRBD1 matching over 7 bases. V dropped 3 bases and J dropped 0; count of bases not matched to a gene: 0. CDR3 length equals 15 residues. Germline CDR1 and CDR2: KGHDR and SFDVKD.

The genes are TRBV30 and TRBJ2-7; TRBD2 agrees at 8 bases. Germline CDR1 GTSNPN, CDR2 SVGIG (reference sequence). This CDR3 is built from 13 residues. V lost 1 base to trimming and J lost 5 bases; unmatched junction nucleotides: 4. CDR3 bases: TGTGCCTGGAGTGCCGGGAGGGCCAACGAGCAGTACTTC. This gives the protein CAWSAGRANEQYF.

The chain links TRBV7-9 to TRBJ1-6; 7 nucleotides match TRBD1. The CDR3 loop spans 16 amino acids. V was clipped by 0 bases and J by 7 bases; unmatched bases: 6. Germline V gene lookup returns CDR1 SEHNR and CDR2 FQNEAQ (reference sequence). The CDR3, as DNA: TGTGCCAGCAGCTTAGCGCGGGCAGGGGGAAATTCACCCCTCCACTTT. This gives the protein CASSLARAGGNSPLHF. Together with reference TRBV7-9 and TRBJ1-6, the CDR3 gives the full variable domain: DTGVSQNPRHKITKRGQNVTFRCDPISEHNRLYWYRQTLGQGPEFLTYFQNEAQLEKSRLLSDRFSAERPKGSFSTLEIQRTEQGDSAMYLCASSLARAGGNSPLHFGNGTRLTVT.

CDR3 bases: TGTGCCAGCAGCTTGGGGCCCAGGGAAGCTGGCTACACCTTC. Translated: CASSLGPREAGYTF. This chain connects TRBV5-6 to TRBJ1-2; D is possibly TRBD1 (5 bases). V was pared by 0 bases and J by 7 bases, with 13 bases between. This CDR3 is built from 14 residues. Germline V CDR1 and CDR2: SGHDT, YYEEEE.

This clonotype was observed a few times. V usage is TRBV2 and J usage is TRBJ2-7; no firm D call. The CDR3 extends over 13 amino acids. The V end was cut by 3 bases, the J end by 6 bases, with 12 bases between. Germline CDR1 SNHLY, CDR2 FYNNEI. CDR3 DNA: TGTGCCAGCAGTGAGTCGGCAGATAGCGAGCAGTACTTC. It is translated as CASSESADSEQYF.

This clonotype was detected a few times. The CDR3 DNA follows: TGTGCCAGCAGCCAAGACCCCCGGACTAGCGAGAGCAATGAGCAGTTCTTC. It yields the protein CASSQDPRTSESNEQFF. The chain links TRBV14 to TRBJ2-1; 9 nucleotides align to TRBD2. Per the germline V gene, CDR1 is SGHDN and CDR2 is FVKESK. J gave up 6 bases and V 0 bases, and 9 bases lay outside the gene matches. There are 17 residues in the CDR3.

This clonotype was seen ten or more times. The chain carries TRBV20-1 and TRBJ2-5, with TRBD2 identical over 7 bases. This CDR3 is 17 amino acids long. CDR1 is DFQATT and CDR2 is SNEGSKA in the germline V gene (reference sequence). The junction had 15 bases not matched to a gene; V was cut back by 0 bases and J by 5 bases. CDR3 in amino acids: CSAREPGGGGRRETQYF. CDR3 sequence (DNA): TGCAGTGCTAGAGAGCCTGGGGGTGGCGGGAGAAGGGAGACCCAGTACTTC.

This clonotype appeared a few times. CDR3 in DNA: TGCAGTGCTAGGGGGTGGAAGTCCAATGAAGAGCAGTTCTTC. Translated: CSARGWKSNEEQFF. The chain recombines TRBV20-1 with TRBJ2-1; no reliable D call. This CDR3 has 14 amino acids. Germline V gene lookup returns CDR1 DFQATT and CDR2 SNEGSKA (reference sequence). The V and J ends lost 3 bases and 10 bases respectively, with 19 bases between them.

The chain employs TRBV2 and TRBJ1-6; 9 bases align to TRBD1. Germline CDR1 is SNHLY and CDR2 is FYNNEI. The junction had 2 bases not matched to a gene; V was cut back by 4 bases and J by 7 bases. The CDR3 contains 14 residues. The CDR3 loop reads CASSGGQGNSPLHF. The CDR3 bases are TGTGCCAGCAGTGGGGGACAGGGCAATTCACCCCTCCACTTT.

V and J are TRBV7-3 and TRBJ2-6; 10 positions agree with TRBD1. Looked up from germline, CDR1 is SGHTA and CDR2 is FQGTGA. The CDR3 is 18 amino acids. Unmatched junction bases numbered 9, after V lost 5 bases and J lost 2 bases. The CDR3 loop reads CASSTPAGTGAGANVLTF. CDR3 coding DNA: TGTGCCAGCAGCACACCAGCCGGGACAGGGGCTGGGGCCAACGTCCTGACTTTC.

The chain is built from TRBV5-1 and TRBJ2-2, with D possibly TRBD1 on 6 matching bases. The V and J ends lost 2 bases and 0 bases respectively, with 14 bases between them. The CDR3 is 17 residues long. Per the germline V gene, CDR1 is SGHRS and CDR2 is YFSETQ. The CDR3 DNA sequence: TGCGCCAGCAGCTTCCGACCCGGGACAACGAACACCGGGGAGCTGTTTTTT. It encodes CASSFRPGTTNTGELFF.

The sample holds many counts of this clonotype. The CDR3 nucleotides are TGTGCCAGCAGCTTAGTTAGGGGCAATGAGCAGTTCTTC. It specifies CASSLVRGNEQFF. The chain combines TRBV11-3 with TRBJ2-1; D might be TRBD1 (5 bases). The CDR3 spans 13 residues. CDR1 and CDR2 (germline): SGHNT, YENEEA. The V end was cut by 1 base, the J end by 6 bases, with 7 bases between.

Here the CDR3 reads CASSMEGYTDTQYF. The DNA for the CDR3 is TGTGCCAGTAGTATGGAAGGCTACACAGATACGCAGTATTTT. The chain carries TRBV19 and TRBJ2-3, with D hard to call. The CDR3 length is 14 residues. V was trimmed by 3 bases and J by 2 bases, leaving 9 bases between them. Germline CDR1 and CDR2: LNHDA and SQIVND (reference sequence).

This clonotype occurred many times. The chain joins TRBV3-1 to TRBJ2-2, with 13 nucleotides matching TRBD2. The V gene's germline CDR1 is LGHDT and CDR2 YNNKEL (reference sequence). Trimming took 4 bases from V and 4 from J; bases not matched to a gene: 0. The CDR3 totals 15 residues. CDR3 nucleotides: TGTGCCAGCAGCCGGACTAGCGGGGGCACCGGGGAGCTGTTTTTT. It is translated as CASSRTSGGTGELFF. The variable domain in full, with the rest retrieved from reference TRBV3-1 and TRBJ2-2, is DTAVSQTPKYLVTQMGNDKSIKCEQNLGHDTMYWYKQDSKKFLKIMFSYNNKELIINETVPNRFSPKSPDKAHLNLHINSLELGDSAVYFCASSRTSGGTGELFFGEGSRLTVL.

This clonotype was counted only a few times. The CDR3 sequence is CASSAGLAGDTQYF. The CDR3 DNA sequence: TGTGCCAGCAGCGCGGGACTAGCGGGAGATACGCAGTATTTT. V is TRBV5-6 and J is TRBJ2-3, with 12 bases aligning to TRBD2. Looked up from germline, CDR1 is SGHDT and CDR2 is YYEEEE. With 4 bases clipped from V and 5 bases from J, the junction kept 2 bases outside the gene matches. The CDR3 covers 14 residues.

The rearrangement links TRBV19 to TRBJ1-2; TRBD1 is a possible D gene (5 bases). Germline V gives CDR1 LNHDA, CDR2 SQIVND (reference sequence). The CDR3 has 13 residues. V gave up 6 bases and J gave up 5 bases, with 13 bases separating them. As DNA, the CDR3 is TGTGCCAGTAGCCCCCGGGGCGGATATGGCTACACCTTC. It is translated as CASSPRGGYGYTF.

The V call is TRBV7-9, the J call TRBJ1-5; D gene ambiguous. With 1 base removed from V and 2 bases from J, the gap between germline ends came to 9 bases. Germline CDR1 SEHNR, CDR2 FQNEAQ (reference sequence). CDR3 length: 15 residues. The CDR3 sequence is CASSLGAWGNQPQHF. The CDR3 nucleotides read TGTGCCAGCAGCTTAGGGGCTTGGGGCAATCAGCCCCAGCATTTT.

Ten or more counts support this clonotype. This chain joins TRBV4-2 and TRBJ2-1, with 7 positions matching TRBD2. Germline trimming cut 7 bases from V and 1 base from J; bases unmatched to any gene: 10. The CDR3 covers 16 residues. The germline V gene encodes CDR1 LGHNA and CDR2 YNFKEQ. The CDR3 loop is CASKGGGSGSYNEQFF. In DNA form, the CDR3 reads TGTGCCAGCAAGGGAGGCGGGAGTGGTTCCTACAATGAGCAGTTCTTC.

The sample holds many counts of this clonotype. In nucleotides, the CDR3 is TGTGCCAGCAGAACTAGCGATACTAGCACAGATACGCAGTATTTT. Translated, it gives CASRTSDTSTDTQYF. The chain carries TRBV6-2 or TRBV6-3 and TRBJ2-3, with TRBD2 matching over 7 bases. V gave up 6 bases and J gave up 0 bases; unmatched junction bases: 6. There are 15 residues in the CDR3. Germline values: CDR1 MNHEY, CDR2 SVGEGT.

This chain connects TRBV20-1 to TRBJ1-4; D unclear. Looked up from germline, CDR1 is DFQATT and CDR2 is SNEGSKA (reference sequence). This CDR3 is 13 amino acids long. The ends were cut back, 1 base at V and 3 bases at J, with 6 bases in the middle. Here the CDR3 reads CSARGMANEKLFF. The DNA of the CDR3 is TGCAGTGCTAGAGGGATGGCTAATGAAAAACTGTTTTTT.

The chain recombines TRBV9 with TRBJ1-5, with 7 bases lining up with TRBD1. The CDR3 runs 14 residues. Trimming took 7 bases from V and 1 from J; bases not matched to a gene: 5. The germline V gene encodes CDR1 SGDLS and CDR2 YYNGEE. DNA for the CDR3: TGTGCCAGCGGACAGGAGGAGAGCAATCAGCCCCAGCATTTT. Residues: CASGQEESNQPQHF.